Below are 10 T cell receptor beta chains sequenced from a single sample in a study of T cell responses to AZD1222 COVID-19 vaccine. Sequencing was performed with immunoSEQ multiplex PCR; in TCRdb, only in-frame clones are kept and a portion is missing. The sample consists of roughly 140,000 clones, around nine tenths of them appearing once. This specimen was peripheral blood, taken on day 0 of AZD1222 vaccination. The receptor set was obtained from an adult in good health.

The chain joins TRBV10-3 to TRBJ2-3, with unresolved D. The CDR3 is made up of 17 amino acids. Trimming took off 3 bases at V and 3 bases at J, with 19 bases between the two ends. CDR1 and CDR2 from the germline V gene are ENHRY and SYGVKD. Here the CDR3 DNA reads TGTGCCATCAGTGATGTGGTCTTGGCAGTTGGGACAGATACGCAGTATTTT. Protein sequence: CAISDVVLAVGTDTQYF.

The chain employs TRBV6-2 or TRBV6-3 and TRBJ2-1; 15 bases map to TRBD2. The CDR3 length is 16 residues. Germline assignment: CDR1 MNHEY and CDR2 SVGEGT. Unmatched junction bases numbered 0, after V lost 4 bases and J lost 2 bases. CDR3 coding DNA: TGTGCCAGCAGTTGGACTAGCGGGAGGGCCTACAATGAGCAGTTCTTC. This encodes CASSWTSGRAYNEQFF.

This chain links TRBV5-4 with TRBJ2-7; 9 bases agree with TRBD2. From germline, CDR1 is SGHNT and CDR2 YYREEE (reference sequence). The V gene end was trimmed by 4 bases and the J gene end by 1 base; junction bases not matched to a gene: 6. This CDR3 has 15 amino acids. CDR3 nucleotides: TGTGCCAGCAGCAAGACTAGCGGCACTTCCTACGAGCAGTACTTC. Translation gives CASSKTSGTSYEQYF.

The rearrangement joins TRBV2 to TRBJ2-3; the D call may be TRBD1 or TRBD2 (6 bases each). The germline gives CDR1 SNHLY, CDR2 FYNNEI. The CDR3 length is 16 residues. Trimming took off 3 bases at V and 3 bases at J, with 16 bases between the two ends. CDR3 in amino acids: CASSEAQGRRTDTQYF. The CDR3 DNA reads TGTGCCAGCAGTGAGGCCCAGGGGAGGAGGACAGATACGCAGTATTTT.

V and J are TRBV7-2 and TRBJ1-1; D gene ambiguous. The CDR3 contains 14 residues. Germline lookup yields CDR1 SGHTA and CDR2 FQGNSA. Trimming removed 2 bases from V and 8 bases from J, with 15 bases in between. The CDR3 reads CASSLRPGDVEAFF. CDR3 coding DNA: TGTGCCAGCAGCTTACGCCCTGGGGATGTAGAAGCTTTCTTT.

This chain connects TRBV19 to TRBJ1-6; TRBD1 agrees at 7 bases. This CDR3 has 16 amino acids. CDR1 and CDR2 from the germline V gene are LNHDA and SQIVND (reference sequence). Trimming removed 0 bases from V and 5 bases from J; junction bases left unmatched: 4. The CDR3 protein is CASSIETGQNNSPLHF. CDR3 coding DNA: TGTGCCAGTAGTATAGAGACGGGACAGAATAATTCACCCCTCCACTTT.

This sequence joins TRBV19 and TRBJ2-5; tentative D call: TRBD1 (5 bases). The V end lost 5 bases, the J end lost 7 bases, and 20 bases lay between the germline ends. The CDR3 runs 15 residues. Germline CDR1 LNHDA, CDR2 SQIVND (reference sequence). The CDR3 loop is CASSSTLDSAGTQYF. The DNA for the CDR3 is TGTGCCAGTAGTTCTACTCTTGACAGCGCAGGGACCCAGTACTTC.

This chain uses TRBV6-5 with TRBJ1-1; weak D call: TRBD1 (6 bases). Trimming pared 6 bases from V and 4 bases from J, leaving 12 bases between. The CDR3 consists of 13 residues. Germline V gene lookup returns CDR1 MNHEY and CDR2 SVGAGI. CDR3 DNA sequence: TGTGCCAGCAGACAGGGATTTGTCACTGAAGCTTTCTTT. Its protein is CASRQGFVTEAFF.

The rearrangement joins TRBV6-4 to TRBJ1-2, with D tentatively TRBD1 (5 bases). V was trimmed by 8 bases and J by 9 bases, leaving 16 bases between them. This CDR3 is built from 12 residues. Germline V lookup: CDR1 MRHNA, CDR2 SNTAGT. The CDR3 sequence is CASQSAGGSYTF. The CDR3 DNA reads TGTGCCAGCCAAAGCGCGGGGGGTAGCTACACCTTC.

The chain couples TRBV9 to TRBJ2-1, with a tentative D call TRBD2 (6 bases). V lost 1 base to trimming and J lost 1 base, with 9 bases between them. CDR1 is SGDLS, CDR2 YYNGEE, per germline. The CDR3 extends over 15 amino acids. The CDR3 spells CASSVWGTSYNEQFF. The CDR3 DNA follows: TGTGCCAGCAGCGTATGGGGGACTTCCTACAATGAGCAGTTCTTC.